A single sample gave rise to the 4 T cell receptor beta chains below, sequenced in a study of OX40 agonist ivuxolimab in advanced cancers. The protocol was immunoSEQ multiplex PCR, while the TCRdb copy is restricted to in-frame clones and leaves out a portion. Counted here are roughly 80,000 clones, approximately 92% occurring once; the ten biggest clones make up 0.32%. The sample here was CD4+ or CD8+ T cells sorted from blood, taken in a trial of the OX40 agonist ivuxolimab. The receptors here all came from an adult with an advanced solid tumor such as melanoma, head and neck, liver or kidney cancer.

The chain has TRBV5-6 and TRBJ2-7; D may correspond to TRBD1 or TRBD2 (5 bases each). The germline V and J ends were trimmed by 3 bases and 6 bases, with 25 bases remaining between them. Germline values: CDR1 SGHDT, CDR2 YYEEEE. This CDR3 contains 17 residues. The CDR3 DNA is TGTGCCAGCAGCTCCGGAGCGGTTGGGGCTATTATTCGCGAGCAGTACTTC. Protein sequence: CASSSGAVGAIIREQYF.

The rearrangement links TRBV6-1 to TRBJ2-6; a possible D gene is TRBD2 (6 bases). Germline lookup yields CDR1 MNHNS and CDR2 SASEGT. CDR3 size: 13 residues. V was trimmed by 8 bases and J by 3 bases, leaving 8 bases between them. The CDR3: CASSRGGANVLTF. In DNA form, the CDR3 reads TGTGCCAGCTCGCGGGGTGGGGCCAACGTCCTGACTTTC.

This sequence joins TRBV29-1 and TRBJ1-1, with TRBD1 identical over 7 bases. The J segment lost 5 bases and the V segment lost 4 bases, leaving 10 bases of the junction unmatched. The CDR3 runs 14 residues. Germline V CDR1 and CDR2: SQVTM, ANQGSEA. CDR3 DNA sequence: TGCAGCGTTGCGAACAGGGGAGAAGATACTGAAGCTTTCTTT. Protein: CSVANRGEDTEAFF.

The chain has TRBV4-2 and TRBJ2-4; D could derive from TRBD1 or TRBD2 (7 bases each). V lost 7 bases, J lost 0 bases, and 13 bases lay in between. The V gene's germline CDR1 is LGHNA and CDR2 YNFKEQ. The CDR3 sequence is 15 residues long. The CDR3 is CASTQGGVAKNIQYF. CDR3 nucleotides: TGTGCCAGCACCCAGGGGGGGGTAGCCAAAAACATTCAGTACTTC.